Sequencing of this TCR beta chain was carried out in a study of cytomegalovirus exposure and HLA in healthy donors. In the study overall: HLA-typed donors contributed some 77 million unique TCRs, which were held in an early data release. Study results and limitations: Analysis performed later showed TCR beta chains linked to HLA being more clonally expanded than equally common others. It was in a later analysis that TCR association rates were seen to vary by HLA locus, highest for DRB1 and lowest for HLA-C. Accurate prediction of most subjects' HLA-A and HLA-B alleles from TCR beta sequences was reported.

PCR involved 60 Vbeta and 13 Jbeta primers. The repertoire was sequenced with immunoSEQ multiplex PCR; TCRdb's copy has only in-frame clones and lacks some. The sample lists 120,000 or so clones, 50% to 75% occurring once. In regard to this clone: What it recognizes is unknown.

Specimen: PBMCs. This sequence originates from a woman between 40 and 55 years old in good health and CMV-seropositive.

This CDR3 is CASSDYRGKYF. The DNA of the CDR3 is TGTGCCAGCAGTGACTATAGGGGCAAGTACTTC. The rearrangement links TRBV6-1 to TRBJ2-7, with D tentatively TRBD1 (5 bases). V was pared by 3 bases and J by 11 bases, with 11 bases between. The CDR3 consists of 11 residues. Looked up from germline, CDR1 is MNHNS and CDR2 is SASEGT.